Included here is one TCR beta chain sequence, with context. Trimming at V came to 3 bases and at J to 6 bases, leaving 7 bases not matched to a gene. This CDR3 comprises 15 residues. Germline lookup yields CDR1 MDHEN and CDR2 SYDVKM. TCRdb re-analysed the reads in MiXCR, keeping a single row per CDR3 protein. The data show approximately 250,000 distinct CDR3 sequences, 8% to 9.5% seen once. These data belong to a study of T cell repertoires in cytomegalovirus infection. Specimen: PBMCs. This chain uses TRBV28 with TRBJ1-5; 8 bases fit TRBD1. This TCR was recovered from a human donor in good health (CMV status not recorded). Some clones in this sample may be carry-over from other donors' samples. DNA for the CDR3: TGTGCCAGCAGTTTCTCAGGGGGCGCGGGTCAGCCCCAGCATTTT. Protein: CASSFSGGAGQPQHF.